A few counts support the clone carrying this T cell receptor beta chain. TCRdb called the 5' RACE reads again in MiXCR, with one record for every CDR3 protein. The sample holds 300,000 to 350,000 distinct CDR3 sequences, roughly a tenth seen once. This sample was included in a study of T cells after yellow fever vaccination. The clonotype comes from a man between 18 and 29 years old who received the YFV17D yellow fever vaccine. The sample was CD4+ T cells sorted from PBMCs, taken 45 days after the yellow fever booster vaccination.

In nucleotides, the CDR3 is TGTGCCAGCTCGCCCGAGACACTGGGCACAGATACGCAGTATTTT. The encoded protein is CASSPETLGTDTQYF. V usage is TRBV18 and J usage is TRBJ2-3; D is unclear. Per the germline V gene, CDR1 is KGHSH and CDR2 is LQKENI. There are 15 residues in the CDR3. V was shortened by 6 bases and J by 1 base, with 14 bases between the two germline ends.